The entry below describes one TCR beta chain. As yet, its antigen is unknown. This sample was included in a study of beta chain features in type 1 diabetes. Study-wide points: Patients with Type 1 diabetes showed moderately but significantly shorter TCRB CDR3s in all four CD4+ subsets.

Sequencing targeted expressed TCRB transcripts, as all isolated RNA had been reverse transcribed. Repertoires were generated with immunoSEQ multiplex PCR, while TCRdb's copy carries only in-frame clones and drops some. The table has 41,000 or so clones, about 66% seen once. J was trimmed by 4 bases and V by 4 bases; bases with no gene match: 3. The CDR3 has 13 amino acids. The germline V gene has CDR1 SGHTA and CDR2 FQGTGA. The rearrangement uses TRBV7-3 and TRBJ1-1; 7 bases map to TRBD1. Material for sequencing was Tregs from blood. This clonotype was obtained from a man aged 25-40 years with type 1 diabetes. Some clones in this sample may be carry-over from other donors' samples. Written as DNA, the CDR3 is TGTGCCAGCAGCTCCTCAGGGGGCACTGAAGCTTTCTTT. Its translation is CASSSSGGTEAFF.